The 16 T cell receptor beta chains reported below all come from one sample, sequenced in a study of shared clonotypes between healthy human individuals. Profiling relied on immunoSEQ multiplex PCR, and the TCRdb table lists in-frame clones only, not all of them. The sample holds over 2 million clones, over 85% seen once. Specimen: naive CD4+ T cells sorted from blood. Stated subset: CD45RA+ positively selected. Source of these receptors: a man aged 18 to 29 in good health.

The chain employs TRBV19 and TRBJ1-5, with a possible D match to TRBD1 (6 bases). V was cut by 7 bases and J by 4 bases, with 11 bases left in between. The germline CDR1 and CDR2 sequences are LNHDA and SQIVND (reference sequence). The CDR3 is made up of 13 amino acids. The CDR3 DNA reads TGTGCCAGTAATTACGACAGGAATCAGCCCCAGCATTTT. Encoded protein: CASNYDRNQPQHF.

The V and J genes are TRBV10-3 and TRBJ1-1, with 8 bases lining up with TRBD1. CDR1 is ENHRY and CDR2 is SYGVKD in the germline V gene. V was clipped by 6 bases and J by 1 base; unmatched bases: 4. The CDR3 extends over 14 amino acids. The DNA for the CDR3 is TGTGCCATCAGAAAAGACAGGGGGAACACTGAAGCTTTCTTT. This sequence encodes CAIRKDRGNTEAFF.

The CDR3 loop is CASSSVDAGDTQYF. The CDR3 DNA is TGCGCCAGCAGCTCCGTGGACGCTGGAGATACGCAGTATTTT. The chain carries TRBV5-1 and TRBJ2-3, with no clear D. Trimming left V 3 bases short and J 5 bases short, with 13 bases between. From germline, CDR1 is SGHRS and CDR2 YFSETQ. The CDR3 consists of 14 residues.

The chain combines TRBV10-3 with TRBJ2-7; 7 bases match TRBD1. The CDR3 covers 16 residues. The germline CDR1 and CDR2 sequences are ENHRY and SYGVKD. V was clipped by 1 base and J by 2 bases; unmatched bases: 8. In DNA, the CDR3 is TGTGCCATCAGTGAGTTACCAGGGGGTCAAGCCTACGAGCAGTACTTC. Translation gives CAISELPGGQAYEQYF.

The gene calls are TRBV5-8 and TRBJ2-4; 8 bases match TRBD1. The germline CDR1 and CDR2 sequences are SGHTS and YDEGEE. V shed 4 bases, J shed 14 bases, and the junction held 8 bases outside the gene matches. The CDR3 runs to 12 residues. The CDR3 reads CASSRRQGRKYF. In DNA form, the CDR3 reads TGTGCCAGCAGCCGTCGACAGGGGAGAAAGTACTTC.

The chain recombines TRBV28 with TRBJ1-1; no reliable D call. The CDR3 runs to 15 residues. V lost 5 bases, J lost 4 bases, and 17 bases lay in between. Germline CDR1 reads MDHEN; CDR2 reads SYDVKM. The CDR3 reads CASSPLDSRVTEAFF. In DNA, the CDR3 is TGTGCCAGCAGTCCATTGGACTCCCGAGTCACTGAAGCTTTCTTT.

This clone came up a few times. The V gene is TRBV7-9, the J gene TRBJ1-6; tentatively, D is TRBD1 (6 bases). The CDR3 is made up of 14 amino acids. Trimming left V 3 bases short and J 7 bases short, with 10 bases between. The germline gives CDR1 SEHNR, CDR2 FQNEAQ (reference sequence). CDR3 in amino acids: CASSLKDRNSPLHF. The CDR3 DNA sequence: TGTGCCAGCAGCTTGAAGGACAGAAATTCACCCCTCCACTTT.

As to this clone: Other DNA sequences within the sample encode an identical CDR3. The chain employs TRBV30 and TRBJ1-2; D remains ambiguous. Trimming pared 0 bases from V and 2 bases from J, leaving 4 bases between. The CDR3 spans 12 residues. Germline CDR1 reads GTSNPN; CDR2 reads SVGIG (reference sequence). The CDR3 coding sequence is TGTGCCTGGAGTGTACGGAACTATGGCTACACCTTC. This encodes CAWSVRNYGYTF.

The chain uses TRBV7-8 and TRBJ2-7, with D possibly matching TRBD2 (6 bases). The CDR3 is 13 residues long. V lost 1 base and J 7 bases, leaving 11 bases between the germline ends. Germline loops: CDR1 SGHVS, CDR2 FQNEAQ. The chain's CDR3 is CASSLDRGGEQYF. The CDR3 bases are TGTGCCAGCAGCTTAGACCGGGGAGGAGAGCAGTACTTC.

The chain employs TRBV6-1 and TRBJ1-2, with D possibly matching TRBD1 (5 bases). V lost 10 bases and J 6 bases, leaving 15 bases between the germline ends. This CDR3 contains 12 residues. Looked up from germline, CDR1 is MNHNS and CDR2 is SASEGT. CDR3 protein: CATQGPSDGYTF. CDR3 DNA: TGTGCCACCCAGGGCCCTTCGGATGGCTACACCTTC.

The V gene is TRBV19, the J gene TRBJ2-7; 9 bases agree with TRBD2. The CDR3 consists of 13 residues. Germline lookup yields CDR1 LNHDA and CDR2 SQIVND (reference sequence). V dropped 9 bases and J dropped 5; count of bases not matched to a gene: 8. The CDR3 DNA reads TGTGCCAGAGGGGGACTAGCTGCCCACGAGCAGTACTTC. The encoded protein is CARGGLAAHEQYF.

This chain's CDR3 is CASSTPSGRGNIQYF. The CDR3 bases are TGTGCCAGCAGTACCCCTAGCGGGAGAGGAAACATTCAGTACTTC. The chain is built from TRBV6-6 and TRBJ2-4; 10 nucleotides line up with TRBD2. V gave up 5 bases and J gave up 6 bases; unmatched junction bases: 7. This CDR3 region has 15 residues. Per the germline V gene, CDR1 is MNHNY and CDR2 is SVGAGI (reference sequence).

The genes are TRBV5-4 and TRBJ1-2, with D perhaps matching TRBD1 (5 bases). CDR1 is SGHNT, CDR2 YYREEE, per germline (reference sequence). Trimming stripped 1 base from V and 1 base from J, with 11 bases between. The CDR3 loop spans 15 amino acids. The CDR3 loop reads CASSLTGRGNYGYTF. CDR3 DNA: TGTGCCAGCAGCTTGACGGGACGGGGTAACTATGGCTACACCTTC. Combining the CDR3 with reference TRBV5-4 and TRBJ1-2 gives the whole variable domain ETGVTQSPTHLIKTRGQQVTLRCSSQSGHNTVSWYQQALGQGPQFIFQYYREEENGRGNFPPRFSGLQFPNYSSELNVNALELDDSALYLCASSLTGRGNYGYTFGSGTRLTVV.

In its sample, this clone was seen a few times. J is TRBJ2-1 and V is TRBV1; the table gives TRBD2 as D, unverified against the DNA. TRBV1 corresponds to a pseudogene. The CDR3 consists of 17 residues. The CDR3 reads CTSSQGKLAGENNEQFF. DNA for the CDR3: TGCACCAGCAGCCAAGGGAAACTAGCGGGGGAGAACAATGAGCAGTTCTTC.

This clone appeared once. The rearrangement uses TRBV19 and TRBJ1-1; perhaps TRBD1 as D (6 bases). The CDR3 runs 14 residues. The V end was cut by 7 bases, the J end by 3 bases, with 15 bases between. The V gene's germline CDR1 is LNHDA and CDR2 SQIVND (reference sequence). The CDR3 is CASIEGEGYTEAFF. DNA of the CDR3: TGTGCCAGTATCGAGGGGGAGGGGTACACTGAAGCTTTCTTT. Drawing the rest from reference TRBV19 and TRBJ1-1, the complete variable domain is DGGITQSPKYLFRKEGQNVTLSCEQNLNHDAMYWYRQDPGQGLRLIYYSQIVNDFQKGDIAEGYSVSREKKESFPLTVTSAQKNPTAFYLCASIEGEGYTEAFFGQGTRLTVV.

V is TRBV5-6 and J is TRBJ1-2; unclear D gene. V lost 1 base to trimming and J lost 3 bases, with 10 bases between them. The CDR3 runs to 14 residues. Germline lookup yields CDR1 SGHDT and CDR2 YYEEEE. The DNA for the CDR3 is TGTGCCAGCAGCTTGCGCGCCGGGGACTATGGCTACACCTTC. It is translated as CASSLRAGDYGYTF. Full variable domain (missing parts from reference TRBV5-6 and TRBJ1-2): DAGVTQSPTHLIKTRGQQVTLRCSPKSGHDTVSWYQQALGQGPQFIFQYYEEEERQRGNFPDRFSGHQFPNYSSELNVNALLLGDSALYLCASSLRAGDYGYTFGSGTRLTVV.